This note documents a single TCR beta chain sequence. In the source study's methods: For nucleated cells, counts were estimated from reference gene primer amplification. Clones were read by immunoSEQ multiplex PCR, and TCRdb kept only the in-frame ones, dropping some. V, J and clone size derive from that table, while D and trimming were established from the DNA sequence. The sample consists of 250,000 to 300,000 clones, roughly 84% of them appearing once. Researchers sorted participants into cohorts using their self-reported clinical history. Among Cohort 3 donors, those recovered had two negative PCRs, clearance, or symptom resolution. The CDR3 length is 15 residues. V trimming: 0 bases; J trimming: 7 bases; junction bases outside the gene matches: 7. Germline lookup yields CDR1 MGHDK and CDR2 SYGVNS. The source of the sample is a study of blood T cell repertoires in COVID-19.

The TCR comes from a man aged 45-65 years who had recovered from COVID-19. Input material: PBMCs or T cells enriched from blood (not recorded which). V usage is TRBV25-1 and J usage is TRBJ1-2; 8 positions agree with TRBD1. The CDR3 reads CASSEYSGQGSGYTF. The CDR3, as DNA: TGTGCCAGCAGTGAATATAGCGGACAGGGATCTGGCTACACCTTC.